This T cell receptor beta chain was recovered during a study of response to subunit inactivated influenza vaccine. General study points: It was the authors' suggestion that each seasonal influenza vaccination recruits few new T cells.

A note on this clonotype: Its antigen is unidentified.

V lost 1 base, J lost 8 bases, and 10 bases stayed unmatched. The CDR3 length is 15 residues. Germline V gene data show CDR1 as SGHTA and CDR2 as FQGNSA. A single record per CDR3 protein comes from TCRdb applying MiXCR to the RT-PCR reads. There are some 480,000 distinct CDR3 sequences in the sample; approximately 11% occur only once, and approximately 12% lies in the top ten. This receptor was taken from a man over 45 who received an inactivated influenza vaccine. The rearrangement joins TRBV7-2 to TRBJ2-7; 8 bases fit TRBD2. This specimen was PBMCs from blood, taken more than 35 days after vaccination. The CDR3 coding sequence is TGTGCCAGCAGCTTAGAACCCCCCGGGGGGGCTAAGCAGTACTTC. Its translation: CASSLEPPGGAKQYF.